This T cell receptor (beta chain) was observed in a study of human T cells and chemical hapten exposure. Turning to the study itself: Sensitization employed 2% DPC on about 2 cm by about 2 cm of upper inner arm skin.

In the study's own analysis: Samples contained a median of roughly 96,000 TCRs, with a range of about 23,224 to 700,000. TCRdb analysed the RACE reads with MiXCR anew, one entry per CDR3 protein. The V and J calls follow TCRdb's processing rather than the paper's. The data contain 150,000 to 200,000 distinct CDR3 sequences, approximately 14% of them seen just once; the ten biggest clones take up 1.5% to 2%. The time point: patch test 1, 2 weeks after DPC sensitization. The treatment is: therapeutic diphenylcyclopropenone sensitization with weekly scalp DPC. Findings of the study overall: Positive correlation was observed between PT1 expanded TCR counts and patch test score. Expanded TCRs formed significantly more large CDR3 similarity clusters than controls.

This clonotype was counted a few times. Its antigen remains unidentified. The CDR3 is 13 residues long. V lost 10 bases and J 2 bases, leaving 15 bases between the germline ends. Germline values: CDR1 KGHSH, CDR2 LQKENI. The input for sequencing was whole blood, taken in connection with sensitization to the hapten diphenylcyclopropenone (DPC). The chain is built from TRBV18 and TRBJ2-7, with D possibly TRBD1 on 6 matching bases. The sequence was obtained from a woman in her 30s with alopecia areata. Some clones in this sample may be carry-over from other donors' samples. In nucleotides, the CDR3 is TGTGCCACCCAGACAGGACCTGCCTACGAGCAGTACTTC. Translating it yields CATQTGPAYEQYF.